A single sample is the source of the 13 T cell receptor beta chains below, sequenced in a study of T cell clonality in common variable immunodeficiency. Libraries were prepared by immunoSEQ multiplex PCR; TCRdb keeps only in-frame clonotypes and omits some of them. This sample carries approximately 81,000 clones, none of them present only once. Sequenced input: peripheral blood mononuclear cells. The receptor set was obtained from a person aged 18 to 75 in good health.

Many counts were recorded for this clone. The CDR3 here is CSMGRTSAQETQYF. The sequenced CDR3 bases are TGCAGCATGGGACGAACTAGCGCACAAGAGACC. The chain links TRBV29-1 to TRBJ2-5; 7 nucleotides match TRBD2. Read coverage stops 3 residues before the CDR3 terminus; the germline J gene supplies the remainder. CDR1 is SQVTM, CDR2 ANQGSEA, per germline. This CDR3 region has 14 residues. The V segment lost 8 bases and the J segment 2 bases; nucleotides outside the gene matches: 11. Using reference TRBV29-1 and TRBJ2-5 for the parts outside the CDR3, the full variable domain is SAVISQKPSRDICQRGTSLTIQCQVDSQVTMMFWYRQQPGQSLTLIATANQGSEATYESGFVIDKFPISRPNLTFSTLTVSNMSPEDSSIYLCSMGRTSAQETQYFGPGTRLLVL.

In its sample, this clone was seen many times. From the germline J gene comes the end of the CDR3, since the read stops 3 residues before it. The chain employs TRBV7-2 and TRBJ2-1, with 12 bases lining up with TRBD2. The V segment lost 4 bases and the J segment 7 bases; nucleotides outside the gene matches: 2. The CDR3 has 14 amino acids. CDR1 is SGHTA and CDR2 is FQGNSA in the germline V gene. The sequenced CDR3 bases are TGTGCCAGCAGCTGGACTAGCGGGAATAATGAG. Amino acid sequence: CASSWTSGNNE. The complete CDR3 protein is CASSWTSGNNEQFF.

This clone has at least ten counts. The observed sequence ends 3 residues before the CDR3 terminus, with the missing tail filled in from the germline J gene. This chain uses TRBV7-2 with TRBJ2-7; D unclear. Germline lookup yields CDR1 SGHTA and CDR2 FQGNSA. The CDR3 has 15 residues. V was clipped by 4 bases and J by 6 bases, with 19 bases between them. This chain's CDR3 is CASSSRTVPTPEQYF. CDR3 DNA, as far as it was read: TGTGCCAGCAGCTCGAGAACGGTCCCTACCCCCGAG.

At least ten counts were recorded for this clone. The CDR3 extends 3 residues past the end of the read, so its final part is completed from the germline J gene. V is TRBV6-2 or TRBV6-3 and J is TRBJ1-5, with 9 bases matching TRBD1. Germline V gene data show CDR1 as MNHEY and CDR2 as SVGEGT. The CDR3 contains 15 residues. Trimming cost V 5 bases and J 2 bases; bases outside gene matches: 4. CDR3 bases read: TGTGCCAGCAGTATAACAGGGGGCCGCAATCAGCCC. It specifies CASSITGGRNQP. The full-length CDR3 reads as CASSITGGRNQPQHF.

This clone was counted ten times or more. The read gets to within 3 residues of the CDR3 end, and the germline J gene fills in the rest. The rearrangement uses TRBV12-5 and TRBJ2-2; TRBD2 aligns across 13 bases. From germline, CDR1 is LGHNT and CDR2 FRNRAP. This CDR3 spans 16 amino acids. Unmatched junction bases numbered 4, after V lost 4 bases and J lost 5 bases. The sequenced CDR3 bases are TGTGCTAGTGGTTCCCGGACTAGCGGGAGTACCGGGGAG. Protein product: CASGSRTSGSTGE. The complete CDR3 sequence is CASGSRTSGSTGELFF.

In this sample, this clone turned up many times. CDR3 region: CASSSGSAADTQYF. The part of the CDR3 DNA that was read is TGTGCCAGCAGCTCTGGTAGCGCGGCGGATACG. The chain is built from TRBV5-4 and TRBJ2-3, with D possibly TRBD2 on 5 matching bases. The read gets to within 3 residues of the CDR3 end, and the germline J gene fills in the rest. CDR3 length: 14 residues. Trimming removed 3 bases at V and 6 bases at J, with 14 bases between. Germline V gene data show CDR1 as SGHNT and CDR2 as YYREEE (reference sequence).

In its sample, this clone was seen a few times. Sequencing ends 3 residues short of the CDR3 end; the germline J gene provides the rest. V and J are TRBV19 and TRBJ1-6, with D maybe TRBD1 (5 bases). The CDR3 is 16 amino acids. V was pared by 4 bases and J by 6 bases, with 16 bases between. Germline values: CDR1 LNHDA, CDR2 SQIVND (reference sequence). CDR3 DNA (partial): TGTGCCAGTAGTACCCTAGGACAAAGCAGTAATTCACCC. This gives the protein CASSTLGQSSNSP. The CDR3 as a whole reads CASSTLGQSSNSPLHF.

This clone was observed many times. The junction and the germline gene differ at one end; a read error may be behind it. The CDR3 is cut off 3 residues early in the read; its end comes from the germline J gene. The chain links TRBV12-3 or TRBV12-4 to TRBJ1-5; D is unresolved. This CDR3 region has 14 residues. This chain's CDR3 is CAGSFFQANQPQHF. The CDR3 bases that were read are TGTGCCGGCAGTTTTTTTCAGGCGAATCAGCCC.

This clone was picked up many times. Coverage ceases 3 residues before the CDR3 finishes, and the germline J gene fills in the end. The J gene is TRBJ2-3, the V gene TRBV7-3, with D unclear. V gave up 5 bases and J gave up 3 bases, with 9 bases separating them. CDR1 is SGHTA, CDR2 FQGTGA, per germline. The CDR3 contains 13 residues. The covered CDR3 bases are TGTGCCAGCAGCCCGTTATCGACAGATACG. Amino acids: CASSPLSTDT. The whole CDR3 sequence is CASSPLSTDTQYF. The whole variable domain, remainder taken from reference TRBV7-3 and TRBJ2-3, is GAGVSQTPSNKVTEKGKYVELRCDPISGHTALYWYRQSLGQGPEFLIYFQGTGAADDSGLPNDRFFAVRPEGSVSTLKIQRTERGDSAVYLCASSPLSTDTQYFGPGTRLTVL.

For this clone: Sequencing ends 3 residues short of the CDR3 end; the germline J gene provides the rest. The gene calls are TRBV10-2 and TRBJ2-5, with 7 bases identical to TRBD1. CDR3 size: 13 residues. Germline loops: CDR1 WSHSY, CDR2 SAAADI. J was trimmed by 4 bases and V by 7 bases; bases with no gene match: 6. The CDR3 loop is CASTYAGGETQYF. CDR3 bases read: TGCGCCAGCACCTACGCAGGGGGAGAGACC.

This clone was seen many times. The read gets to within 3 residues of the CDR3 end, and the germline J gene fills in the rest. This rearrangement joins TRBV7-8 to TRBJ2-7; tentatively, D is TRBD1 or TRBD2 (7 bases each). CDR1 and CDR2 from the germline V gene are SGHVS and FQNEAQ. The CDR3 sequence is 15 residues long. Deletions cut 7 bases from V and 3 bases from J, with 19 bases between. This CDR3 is CASIPRGGGFYEQYF. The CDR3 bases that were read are TGTGCCAGCATCCCAAGGGGAGGGGGCTTCTACGAG.

CDR3 amino acids: CASSPQLNDRDTIYF. The part of the CDR3 DNA that was read is TGTGCCAGCTCACCACAACTTAACGACCGGGACACC. The chain joins TRBV18 to TRBJ1-3; D remains ambiguous. Coverage ceases 3 residues before the CDR3 finishes, and the germline J gene fills in the end. In germline, CDR1 is KGHSH, CDR2 LQKENI. The length of the CDR3 is 15 residues. The ends were cut back, 1 base at V and 8 bases at J, with 15 bases in the middle.

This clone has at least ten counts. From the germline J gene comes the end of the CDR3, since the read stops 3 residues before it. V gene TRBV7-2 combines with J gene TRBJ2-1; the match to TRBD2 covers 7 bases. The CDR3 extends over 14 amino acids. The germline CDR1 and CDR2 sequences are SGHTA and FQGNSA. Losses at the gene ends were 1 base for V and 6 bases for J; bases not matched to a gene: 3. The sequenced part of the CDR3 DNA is TGTGCCAGCAGCTTAGATGGCGGGAGCAATGAG. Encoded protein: CASSLDGGSNE. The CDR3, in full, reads CASSLDGGSNEQFF. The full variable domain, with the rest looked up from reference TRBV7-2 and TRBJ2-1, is GAGVSQSPSNKVTEKGKDVELRCDPISGHTALYWYRQSLGQGLEFLIYFQGNSAPDKSGLPSDRFSAERTGGSVSTLTIQRTQQEDSAVYLCASSLDGGSNEQFFGPGTRLTVL.